The 15 T cell receptor beta chains below come from one sample, sequenced in a study of spatial heterogeneity in lung cancer (dated by TCRdb to the late 2010s). These receptors have no known antigen. Receptor libraries were prepared by 5' RACE. The sample was run on a NextSeq 500. TCRdb reran the public reads through fastp at Q25 and MiXCR, keeping productive beta chains. When rows share a CDR3 protein, they turn into one entry using the most common DNA and genes. Recorded for this sample are about 4,200 distinct CDR3 sequences; 8.5% of them occurred a single time. Over 7% of the sample belongs to the ten largest clones. The sample's time point label, decoded: sample taken at primary tumor resection. General study outcomes and caveats: The tumor nonsynonymous mutation count correlated with the number of expanded alpha and beta TCRs within the tumor.

The sequencing used lung tumor tissue, collected at surgery. These receptors all stem from a male donor with early-stage non-small cell lung cancer.

This clonotype is medium-sized in the sample. The chain couples TRBV6-1 to TRBJ1-1; D perhaps matches TRBD1 (6 bases). The V end was cut by 4 bases, the J end by 4 bases, with 16 bases between. Germline-derived CDR1 and CDR2 are MNHNS and SASEGT. The length of the CDR3 is 15 residues. The chain's CDR3 is CASSGQQGLGTEAFF. CDR3 nucleotide sequence: TGTGCCAGCAGTGGTCAACAGGGTTTGGGCACTGAAGCTTTCTTT.

The CDR3 sequence is CSAIGQNTEAFF. The DNA for the CDR3 is TGCAGTGCTATAGGACAGAACACTGAAGCTTTCTTT. This rearrangement joins TRBV20-1 to TRBJ1-1, with a possible D match to TRBD1 (5 bases). The CDR3 has 12 amino acids. V was clipped by 4 bases and J by 1 base, with 7 bases between them. Germline CDR1 is DFQATT and CDR2 is SNEGSKA (reference sequence).

The J gene is TRBJ2-3, the V gene TRBV7-3; no clear D gene. V lost 4 bases, J lost 0 bases, and 11 bases lay in between. This CDR3 is 15 amino acids long. Per germline, CDR1 SGHTA and CDR2 FQGTGA. DNA for the CDR3: TGTGCCAGCAGCTCCCGGCCCTCTAGCACAGATACGCAGTATTTT. This codes for CASSSRPSSTDTQYF.

This chain joins TRBV23-1 and TRBJ2-3; 8 nucleotides agree with TRBD1. TRBV23-1 carries the ORF label, with uncertain function. V dropped 4 bases and J dropped 3; count of bases not matched to a gene: 12. This CDR3 is built from 17 residues. DNA of the CDR3: TGCGCCAGCAGTCCACTGAAAGACAGGGGCATGACAGATACGCAGTATTTT. Translation gives CASSPLKDRGMTDTQYF.

This rearrangement joins TRBV27 to TRBJ2-1, with TRBD2 identical over 11 bases. The CDR3 is 15 amino acids. Germline CDR1 is MNHEY and CDR2 is SMNVEV (reference sequence). V lost 3 bases, J lost 9 bases, and 7 bases stayed unmatched. This CDR3 reads CASSFFLAGGREQFF. CDR3 DNA sequence: TGTGCCAGCAGTTTCTTTCTAGCGGGGGGCCGTGAGCAGTTCTTC.

Sample share makes this clonotype medium-sized. The chain is built from TRBV24-1 and TRBJ1-5, with 7 bases identical to TRBD1. Unmatched junction bases numbered 19, after V lost 11 bases and J lost 10 bases. The CDR3 length is 15 residues. CDR1 is KGHDR and CDR2 is SFDVKD in the germline V gene. CDR3 sequence: CAIGQVGMGLSPQHF. In DNA form, the CDR3 reads TGTGCCATAGGACAGGTAGGAATGGGGCTCAGCCCCCAGCATTTT.

This clonotype counts as medium-sized. The chain employs TRBV30 and TRBJ1-5, with D unresolved. The CDR3 is 13 residues long. The germline V gene encodes CDR1 GTSNPN and CDR2 SVGIG (reference sequence). Trimming cost V 0 bases and J 2 bases, with 5 bases left between them. In DNA form, the CDR3 reads TGTGCCTGGAGTGTTACTGGCAATCAGCCCCAGCATTTT. Protein sequence: CAWSVTGNQPQHF.

This clonotype was recorded at least ten times. The chain employs TRBV20-1 and TRBJ1-5, with D perhaps matching TRBD1 (5 bases). This CDR3 spans 16 amino acids. V was shortened by 3 bases and J by 0 bases, with 15 bases between the two germline ends. In germline, CDR1 is DFQATT, CDR2 SNEGSKA (reference sequence). CDR3: CSARGPVEDSNQPQHF. The CDR3 nucleotides are TGCAGTGCTAGGGGACCCGTCGAAGATAGCAATCAGCCCCAGCATTTT.

This clonotype is medium-sized in the sample. V is TRBV20-1 and J is TRBJ2-3; TRBD2 agrees at 11 bases. Germline V lookup: CDR1 DFQATT, CDR2 SNEGSKA (reference sequence). The CDR3 has 15 amino acids. J was trimmed by 2 bases and V by 6 bases; bases with no gene match: 7. CDR3 nucleotide sequence: TGCAGTGCCCGACTAGCGGGGACGTTCACAGATACGCAGTATTTT. Translating it yields CSARLAGTFTDTQYF.

By proportion, this clonotype is medium-sized. The J gene is TRBJ2-1, the V gene TRBV20-1; TRBD2 agrees at 9 bases. V shed 3 bases, J shed 4 bases, and the junction held 4 bases outside the gene matches. The CDR3 loop spans 14 amino acids. Germline lookup yields CDR1 DFQATT and CDR2 SNEGSKA (reference sequence). The CDR3 bases are TGCAGTGCTAGCGGCGGGAGGGATTACAATGAGCAGTTCTTC. Protein product: CSASGGRDYNEQFF.

In this sample, this clonotype turned up a few times. The chain couples TRBV19 to TRBJ1-4, with TRBD1 identical over 7 bases. The germline gives CDR1 LNHDA, CDR2 SQIVND (reference sequence). This CDR3 spans 13 amino acids. Unmatched junction bases numbered 4, after V lost 4 bases and J lost 8 bases. The CDR3 nucleotides are TGTGCCAGTAGTAGGGGGACAGACGAAAAACTGTTTTTT. It encodes CASSRGTDEKLFF.

This clonotype came up many times. The chain joins TRBV6-5 to TRBJ1-3; 9 positions agree with TRBD1. The germline V gene has CDR1 MNHEY and CDR2 SVGAGI. With V trimmed by 2 bases and J by 3 bases, 5 bases remained unmatched. The CDR3 runs 16 residues. The CDR3 DNA follows: TGTGCCAGCAGTTACGACAGGGGGTTTCTTGGAAACACCATATATTTT. It codes for CASSYDRGFLGNTIYF.

This clonotype is labeled as medium-sized (0.01 to 0.1%). V and J are TRBV9 and TRBJ1-3; D may be TRBD1 (5 bases). The CDR3 loop spans 14 amino acids. CDR1 and CDR2 from the germline V gene are SGDLS and YYNGEE. Trimming cost V 1 base and J 0 bases, with 5 bases left between them. CDR3 residues: CASSVTGSGNTIYF. CDR3 sequence (DNA): TGTGCCAGCAGCGTAACAGGCTCTGGAAACACCATATATTTT.

This clonotype is medium-sized (0.01 to 0.1%) by share. The chain combines TRBV5-5 with TRBJ1-5, with 8 positions matching TRBD1. CDR3 size: 15 residues. In germline, CDR1 is SGHKS, CDR2 YYEKEE (reference sequence). The ends lost 4 bases at V and 2 bases at J; junction bases unmatched: 5. The CDR3 spells CASSQDRVGNQPQHF. The CDR3 nucleotides read TGTGCCAGCAGCCAGGACAGGGTAGGCAATCAGCCCCAGCATTTT.

Within the sample, this clonotype is medium-sized. The J gene is TRBJ1-4, the V gene TRBV20-1, with TRBD1 as a possible D gene (5 bases). CDR1 DFQATT and CDR2 SNEGSKA come from the germline V gene (reference sequence). V shed 1 base and J shed 0 bases, with 9 bases lying between them. The CDR3 covers 15 residues. CDR3 sequence reads: CSARVLTATNEKLFF. CDR3 sequence (DNA): TGCAGTGCTAGAGTTTTGACAGCAACTAATGAAAAACTGTTTTTT.